This TCR beta chain was found in a study of lymphopenia after photon versus proton radiotherapy. Study-level points and caveats: Proton therapy kept repertoires fairly stable, unlike photons, which gained effector/memory cells. After lymphocyte nadir, photon-treated repertoires showed oligoclonal expansion, especially CD8+ Temra. Authors raise, but do not show, better survival with proton therapy.

Concerning this clone itself: As yet, its antigen is unknown.

Sequencing was performed with immunoSEQ multiplex PCR; in TCRdb, only in-frame clones are kept and a portion is missing. In the table there are over 55,000 clones, more than 75% of which are singletons. Trimming removed 5 bases from V and 5 bases from J, with 14 bases in between. Germline values: CDR1 SEHNR, CDR2 FQNEAQ (reference sequence). The CDR3 has 14 amino acids. The TCR sequence derives from an elderly man with esophageal cancer. Material: peripheral blood, obtained from a patient treated with proton-based radiotherapy. The chain has TRBV7-9 and TRBJ2-3; D is unclear. The CDR3 DNA reads TGTGCCAGCAGCCAGCCCGCCGACGGAGATACGCAGTATTTT. This gives the protein CASSQPADGDTQYF.